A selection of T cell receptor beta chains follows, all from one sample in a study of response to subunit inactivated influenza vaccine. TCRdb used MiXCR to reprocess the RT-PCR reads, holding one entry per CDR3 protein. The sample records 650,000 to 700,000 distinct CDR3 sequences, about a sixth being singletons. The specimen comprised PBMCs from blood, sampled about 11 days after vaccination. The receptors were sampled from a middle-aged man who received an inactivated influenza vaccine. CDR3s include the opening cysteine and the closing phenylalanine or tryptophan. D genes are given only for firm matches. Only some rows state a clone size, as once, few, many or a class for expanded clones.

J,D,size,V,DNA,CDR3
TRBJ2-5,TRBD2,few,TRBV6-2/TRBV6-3,TGTGCCAGCAGTTACGGGGGCGGACTAGCGGGACAAGAGACCCAGTACTTC,CASSYGGGLAGQETQYF
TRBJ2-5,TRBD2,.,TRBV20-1,TGCAGTGCTTTAAGCGGGAGAGGAGAGACCCAGTACTTC,CSALSGRGETQYF
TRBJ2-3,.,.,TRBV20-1,TGCAGTGCGCGGAACTATCCTAGCACAGATACGCAGTATTTT,CSARNYPSTDTQYF
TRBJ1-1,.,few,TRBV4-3,TGCGCCAGCAGCCAAGAGAAGCTGGGAACGGGTGAAGCTTTCTTT,CASSQEKLGTGEAFF
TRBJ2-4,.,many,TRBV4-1,TGCGCCAGCAGCCAACCCACAGGGAAGAGGGCCAAAAACATTCAGTACTTC,CASSQPTGKRAKNIQYF
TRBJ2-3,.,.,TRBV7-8,TGTGCCAGCAGCTATTCCCGGGACAAGAGACCAGATACGCAGTATTTT,CASSYSRDKRPDTQYF
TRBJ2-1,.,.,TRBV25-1,TGTGCCAGCAGTGAGAGGTTTTGGGACCCCTATACTTACAATGAGCAGTTCTTC,CASSERFWDPYTYNEQFF
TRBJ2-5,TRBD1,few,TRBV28,TGTGCCAGCAGTCCCACTCGGACAGGGAGTTGGGACCAAGAGACCCAGTACTTC,CASSPTRTGSWDQETQYF
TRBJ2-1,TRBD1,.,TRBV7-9,TGTGCCAGCAGCCAGAAGGGGGCGGCCAGGCGCCATGAGCAGTTCTTC,CASSQKGAARRHEQFF
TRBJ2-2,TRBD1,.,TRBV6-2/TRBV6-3,TGTGCCAGCAGCCTGTGGCAGGGGGCGGCCGGGGAGCTGTTTTTT,CASSLWQGAAGELFF
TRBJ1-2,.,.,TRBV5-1,TGCGCCAGCAGCTTGGACAGGGTTAAAGACTATGGCTACACCTTC,CASSLDRVKDYGYTF
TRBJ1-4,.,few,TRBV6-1,TGTGCCAGCAGTAAGGGCCAGACCATTGAAAAACTGTTTTTT,CASSKGQTIEKLFF
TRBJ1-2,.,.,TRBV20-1,TGCAGTGCTAGAGATCCCTCCCGGGGGAGCTATGGCTACACCTTC,CSARDPSRGSYGYTF
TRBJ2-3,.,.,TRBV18,TGTGCCAGCTCACCACGACTAGATACGCAGTATTTT,CASSPRLDTQYF
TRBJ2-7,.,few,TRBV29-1,TGCAGCGTTTATGTAAGGGACTTTAGCTCCTACGAGCAGTACTTC,CSVYVRDFSSYEQYF
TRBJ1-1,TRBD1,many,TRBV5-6,TGTGCCAGCAGCTCCCAGACAGGGTTGGAGAACACTGAAGCTTTCTTT,CASSSQTGLENTEAFF
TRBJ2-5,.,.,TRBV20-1,TGCAGTGCTACCACTTTGACGGCTAGCAGCCAAGAGACCCAGTACTTC,CSATTLTASSQETQYF
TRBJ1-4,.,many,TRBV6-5,TGTGCCAGCAGTTACAGTATGACGGCAACTAATGAAAAACTGTTTTTT,CASSYSMTATNEKLFF
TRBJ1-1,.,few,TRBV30,TGTGCCTGGAGTACAGGGTTGGCGGTGGTAGGGAGCACTGAAGCTTTCTTT,CAWSTGLAVVGSTEAFF
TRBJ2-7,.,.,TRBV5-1,TGCGCCAGCAGCATGGCCGGCCCCCTCGAGCAGTACTTC,CASSMAGPLEQYF
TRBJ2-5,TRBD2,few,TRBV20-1,TGCAGTGCTACGCTAGCGGGAGGGAGGGGCGAGACCCAGTACTTC,CSATLAGGRGETQYF
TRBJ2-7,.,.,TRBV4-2,TGTGCCAGCAGCCCCGGGGGGCTTGTCTCCTACGAGCAGTACTTC,CASSPGGLVSYEQYF
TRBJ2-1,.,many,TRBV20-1,TGCAGTGCTATGCCCCCGGGACACCGATACAATGAGCAGTTCTTC,CSAMPPGHRYNEQFF
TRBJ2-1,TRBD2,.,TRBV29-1,TGCAGCGTTGGGGGTAGCGGGAAGGACAATGAGCAGTTCTTC,CSVGGSGKDNEQFF
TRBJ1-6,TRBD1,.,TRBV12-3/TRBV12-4,TGTGCCAGCAGTTACAGGGGTGGTTCCTATAATTCACCCCTCCACTTT,CASSYRGGSYNSPLHF
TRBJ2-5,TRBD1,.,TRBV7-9,TGTGCCAGCAGCCGGACAGGGGTAAAGACCCAGTACTTC,CASSRTGVKTQYF
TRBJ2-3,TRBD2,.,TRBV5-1,TGCGCCAGCGGCGCGGGGGGGATGAGCACAGATACGCAGTATTTT,CASGAGGMSTDTQYF
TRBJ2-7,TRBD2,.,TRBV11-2,TGTGCCAGCAGCTTAGTGGGAACTAGCGGGGACGAGCAGTACTTC,CASSLVGTSGDEQYF
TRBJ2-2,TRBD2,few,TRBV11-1,TGTGCCAGCAGCTTAGTTTCCTGGACTAGCGGGAACCACACCGGGGAGCTGTTTTTT,CASSLVSWTSGNHTGELFF
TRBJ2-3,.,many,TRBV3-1,TGTGCCAGCAGCCAAGTCACATCCCTTGATACGCAGTATTTT,CASSQVTSLDTQYF
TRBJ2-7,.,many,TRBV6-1,TGTGCCAGCAGTCCCGGGGCAGTAAGCTCCTACGAGCAGTACTTC,CASSPGAVSSYEQYF
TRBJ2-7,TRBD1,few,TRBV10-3,TGTGCCATCAGTGACTACAGGGGGACCTACGAGCAGTACTTC,CAISDYRGTYEQYF
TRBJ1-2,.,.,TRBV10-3,TGTGCCATCAGTGAGAGGATGTTGGCAGGGAGCTATGGCTACACCTTC,CAISERMLAGSYGYTF
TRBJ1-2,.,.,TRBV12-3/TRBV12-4,TGTGCCAGCAGTTTTCCTCCTGGGGGTGAAGGCTACACCTTC,CASSFPPGGEGYTF
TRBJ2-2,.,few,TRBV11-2,TGTGCCAGCAGCCCCAGATCAGGGGCCGGGGAGCTGTTTTTT,CASSPRSGAGELFF
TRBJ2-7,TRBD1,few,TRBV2,TGTGCCAGCGAGGGACAGGGGGTCTCCTACGAGCAGTACTTC,CASEGQGVSYEQYF
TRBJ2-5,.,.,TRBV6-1,TGTGCCAGCAGCTGGACAGGCCCGGAGGGGGAGACCCAGTACTTC,CASSWTGPEGETQYF
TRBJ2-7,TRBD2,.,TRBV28,TGTGCCAGCAATGAAGCGGGAGGATGGAACGAGCAGTACTTC,CASNEAGGWNEQYF
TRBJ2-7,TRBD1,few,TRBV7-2,TGTGCCAGCAGCCGACAACAGGGGTCCCTTTACGAGCAGTACTTC,CASSRQQGSLYEQYF
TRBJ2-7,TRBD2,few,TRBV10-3,TGTGCCATCAGTGTGGCGGGGGGGCAGTACGAGCAGTACTTC,CAISVAGGQYEQYF
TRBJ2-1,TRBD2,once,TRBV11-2,TGTGCCAGCAGCTTAGAACTAGCGGACAATGAGCAGTTCTTC,CASSLELADNEQFF
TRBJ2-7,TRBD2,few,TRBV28,TGTGCCAGCACCCGGGGCGGGGGGATCTACGAGCAGTACTTC,CASTRGGGIYEQYF
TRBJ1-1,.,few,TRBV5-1,TGCGCCAGCAGCCAGCAGGAGGGCACTGAAGCTTTCTTT,CASSQQEGTEAFF
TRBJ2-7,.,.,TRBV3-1,TGTGCCAGCAGCATGGACTGGTCCTACGAGCAGTACTTC,CASSMDWSYEQYF
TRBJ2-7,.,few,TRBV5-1,TGCGCCAGCAGCTTGAGGGTGGGTCACACCTACGAGCAGTACTTC,CASSLRVGHTYEQYF
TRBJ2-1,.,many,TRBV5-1,TGCGCCAGCAGTTTAAGAAGCTACAACAATGAGCAGTTCTTC,CASSLRSYNNEQFF
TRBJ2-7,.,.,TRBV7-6,TGTGCCAGCAGCCCCTTACAGGGTGTGGGGGACGAGCAGTACTTC,CASSPLQGVGDEQYF
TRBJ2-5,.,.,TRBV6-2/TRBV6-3,TGTGCCAGCAGTTATCTTCGGACAGACCAAGAGACCCAGTACTTC,CASSYLRTDQETQYF
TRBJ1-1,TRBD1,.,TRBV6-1,TGTGCCAGCAGGCCTTCCGGGACAGGGAAAACTGAAGCTTTCTTT,CASRPSGTGKTEAFF
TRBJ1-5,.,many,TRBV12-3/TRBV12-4,TGTGCCAGCAGTTCCCTCACAGGGCAGGGAAAGCCCCAGCATTTT,CASSSLTGQGKPQHF
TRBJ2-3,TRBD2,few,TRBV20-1,TGCAGTGCTCCTCGGGGACTAGCGGGAGGGCCTAGTACAGATACGCAGTATTTT,CSAPRGLAGGPSTDTQYF
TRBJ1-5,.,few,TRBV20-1,TGCAGTGCTAGAGAGGGGGCGGCAAGACAGCCCCAGCATTTT,CSAREGAARQPQHF
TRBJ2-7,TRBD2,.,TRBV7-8,TGTGCCAGCAGCCGGGGGGGGCGGCAAGGCGAGCAGTACTTC,CASSRGGRQGEQYF
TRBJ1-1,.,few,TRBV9,TGTGCCAGCAGCGTAGTTTCAGGGATGAACACTGAAGCTTTCTTT,CASSVVSGMNTEAFF